These 18 T cell receptor beta chains originate from one sample sequenced in a study of blood T cell repertoires in COVID-19. Profiling relied on immunoSEQ multiplex PCR, and the TCRdb table lists in-frame clones only, not all of them. This sample has roughly 180,000 clones; 70% to 80% occur once, and the top ten carry 8.1%. The material sequenced was peripheral blood. The receptor source for this set is an older woman with COVID-19, enrolled during active disease.

This sequence joins TRBV18 and TRBJ1-4, with 7 bases identical to TRBD1. Per germline, CDR1 KGHSH and CDR2 LQKENI. There are 18 residues in the CDR3. Trimming took 2 bases from V and 0 from J; bases not matched to a gene: 9. Written as DNA, the CDR3 is TGTGCCAGCTCACCAAGGCAGGGGGTGACGGCAACTAATGAAAAACTGTTTTTT. Protein sequence: CASSPRQGVTATNEKLFF.

The V call is TRBV6-2 or TRBV6-3, the J call TRBJ2-2, with D possibly TRBD1 on 6 matching bases. Germline V gene lookup returns CDR1 MNHEY and CDR2 SVGEGT. V dropped 2 bases and J dropped 6 bases, with 16 bases sitting between them. The CDR3 is 16 residues long. CDR3 loop: CASSYEGRGRSGELFF. The CDR3, as DNA: TGTGCCAGCAGTTACGAGGGCAGGGGACGTTCCGGGGAGCTGTTTTTT.

The rearrangement joins TRBV18 to TRBJ1-2; 7 bases match TRBD1. With 2 bases clipped from V and 6 bases from J, the junction kept 0 bases outside the gene matches. Germline V gives CDR1 KGHSH, CDR2 LQKENI. This CDR3 spans 12 amino acids. The CDR3 region has the DNA TGTGCCAGCTCACCAGACAGGGATGGCTACACCTTC. It encodes CASSPDRDGYTF.

This clone appeared a single time. The gene calls are TRBV7-3 and TRBJ2-3; tentatively, D is TRBD1 (6 bases). This CDR3 is built from 15 residues. V lost 0 bases to trimming and J lost 5 bases, with 12 bases between them. Germline lookup yields CDR1 SGHTA and CDR2 FQGTGA. The CDR3 reads CASSLTPRGGDTQYF. The CDR3 bases are TGTGCCAGCAGCTTAACGCCCAGAGGGGGAGATACGCAGTATTTT.

The chain combines TRBV19 with TRBJ2-5; 7 positions match TRBD1. CDR3 length equals 17 residues. In germline, CDR1 is LNHDA, CDR2 SQIVND (reference sequence). Losses at the gene ends were 3 bases for V and 3 bases for J; bases not matched to a gene: 13. CDR3 sequence reads: CASSISVIRGQKETQYF. The CDR3, as DNA: TGTGCCAGTAGTATTTCAGTAATCAGGGGACAGAAAGAGACCCAGTACTTC.

The rearrangement uses TRBV5-1 and TRBJ2-7, with 7 bases lining up with TRBD1. CDR1 and CDR2 (germline): SGHRS, YFSETQ. The V gene end was trimmed by 2 bases and the J gene end by 3 bases; junction bases not matched to a gene: 5. The CDR3 is 14 amino acids. This CDR3 reads CASSLGDRNYEQYF. The CDR3 region has the DNA TGCGCCAGCAGCTTAGGGGACAGAAACTACGAGCAGTACTTC.

V and J are TRBV12-2 and TRBJ2-7; the table's D call, TRBD1, has no DNA check behind it. TRBV12-2 is reported as a pseudogene. The CDR3 is made up of 16 amino acids. CDR3 in amino acids: CASRFRRRDSPYEQYV. CDR3 DNA: TGTGCAAGTCGCTTTCGGAGGAGGGACAGCCCCTACGAGCAGTACGTC.

This rearrangement joins TRBV4-1 to TRBJ2-2, with 7 nucleotides matching TRBD2. The V segment lost 2 bases and the J segment 4 bases; nucleotides outside the gene matches: 16. Looked up from germline, CDR1 is MGHRA and CDR2 is YSYEKL. The CDR3 loop spans 19 amino acids. The CDR3 protein is CASSQRSVASGLFTGELFF. In DNA, the CDR3 is TGCGCCAGCAGCCAACGGAGTGTGGCTAGCGGCCTATTCACCGGGGAGCTGTTTTTT.

The chain recombines TRBV4-3 with TRBJ2-2, with 7 bases lining up with TRBD1. V dropped 2 bases and J dropped 0; count of bases not matched to a gene: 6. The germline V gene encodes CDR1 LGHNA and CDR2 YSLEER. This CDR3 contains 17 residues. The CDR3 here is CASSQKGQLTNTGELFF. Written as DNA, the CDR3 is TGCGCCAGCAGCCAAAAGGGACAGCTTACGAACACCGGGGAGCTGTTTTTT.

The chain has TRBV5-1 and TRBJ2-1, with 9 bases identical to TRBD2. Germline V CDR1 and CDR2: SGHRS, YFSETQ. J was trimmed by 6 bases and V by 4 bases; bases with no gene match: 11. The CDR3 extends over 16 amino acids. The CDR3 nucleotides read TGCGCCAGCAGCCCACTTAGACTAGCGGCCTCCAATGAGCAGTTCTTC. Its protein product is CASSPLRLAASNEQFF.

The chain joins TRBV7-9 to TRBJ1-4; 8 bases line up with TRBD1. Germline trimming cut 5 bases from V and 5 bases from J; bases unmatched to any gene: 7. CDR1 is SEHNR and CDR2 is FQNEAQ in the germline V gene (reference sequence). The CDR3 spans 15 residues. The CDR3 sequence: CASSQGQGQNEKLFF. In DNA form, the CDR3 reads TGTGCCAGCAGCCAAGGACAGGGACAAAATGAAAAACTGTTTTTT.

The chain couples TRBV9 to TRBJ2-7, with 9 bases fitting TRBD2. With V trimmed by 0 bases and J by 5 bases, 12 bases remained unmatched. The CDR3 loop spans 17 amino acids. Germline V lookup: CDR1 SGDLS, CDR2 YYNGEE. CDR3 in amino acids: CASSVEPGGRGPNEQYF. The CDR3 bases are TGTGCCAGCAGCGTAGAGCCCGGCGGGAGGGGTCCTAACGAGCAGTACTTC.

The chain joins TRBV5-4 to TRBJ2-2, with 12 positions matching TRBD1. The length of the CDR3 is 16 residues. The V gene's germline CDR1 is SGHNT and CDR2 YYREEE (reference sequence). V shed 4 bases, J shed 8 bases, and the junction held 9 bases outside the gene matches. As DNA, the CDR3 is TGTGCCAGCAGCCCCCCGGGACAGGGGGCGGGTGGGGAGCTGTTTTTT. This codes for CASSPPGQGAGGELFF.

The chain joins TRBV7-2 to TRBJ2-7; D might be TRBD1 (6 bases). Germline lookup yields CDR1 SGHTA and CDR2 FQGNSA. The V gene lost 1 base and the J gene lost 2 bases, with 12 bases spanning the gap. The CDR3 length is 15 residues. CDR3 amino acids: CASSLVIRGPYEQYF. The DNA for the CDR3 is TGTGCCAGCAGCTTAGTTATCAGGGGCCCCTACGAGCAGTACTTC.

The gene calls are TRBV6-1 and TRBJ2-2; D ambiguous. The CDR3 is 14 residues long. Between the trimmed V and J ends, which lost 8 bases and 1 base, there was a span of 11 bases. Germline V gene sequence: CDR1 MNHNS, CDR2 SASEGT. The CDR3 loop reads CASCAARNTGELFF. The CDR3 nucleotides are TGTGCCAGCTGTGCAGCGAGGAACACCGGGGAGCTGTTTTTT.

The V and J genes are TRBV19 and TRBJ2-7; 10 bases are a match to TRBD1. Germline loops: CDR1 LNHDA, CDR2 SQIVND (reference sequence). The CDR3 covers 15 residues. V shed 4 bases and J 0 bases; nucleotides not matched to a gene: 3. As DNA, the CDR3 is TGTGCCAGTAGTAGGGGGACAGGGGACTCCTACGAGCAGTACTTC. It is translated as CASSRGTGDSYEQYF. Together with reference TRBV19 and TRBJ2-7, the CDR3 gives the full variable domain: DGGITQSPKYLFRKEGQNVTLSCEQNLNHDAMYWYRQDPGQGLRLIYYSQIVNDFQKGDIAEGYSVSREKKESFPLTVTSAQKNPTAFYLCASSRGTGDSYEQYFGPGTRLTVT.

This chain links TRBV6-5 with TRBJ1-2, with D perhaps matching TRBD1 (5 bases). The germline gives CDR1 MNHEY, CDR2 SVGAGI. The CDR3 totals 12 residues. Trimming cost V 6 bases and J 5 bases, with 10 bases left between them. CDR3: CASRQDGYGYTF. DNA for the CDR3: TGTGCCAGCAGACAGGACGGTTATGGCTACACCTTC.

This clone was counted between two and nine times. V and J are TRBV24-1 and TRBJ2-1; D is possibly TRBD2 (6 bases). The CDR3 sequence is 15 residues long. V lost 3 bases and J 6 bases, leaving 14 bases between the germline ends. Germline V gene lookup returns CDR1 KGHDR and CDR2 SFDVKD. CDR3 sequence reads: CATSDPGLPANEQFF. The CDR3 bases are TGTGCCACCAGTGATCCGGGACTCCCTGCCAATGAGCAGTTCTTC.